A selection of T cell receptor beta chains follows, all from one sample in a study of T cells in localized non-small cell lung cancer. TCRdb's table, derived via immunoSEQ multiplex PCR, lists solely in-frame clones and lacks some. Of roughly 34,000 clones detected, 80% to 90% appear once; the ten largest clones hold roughly 4.2%. Sequences were derived from peripheral blood, sampled before any cancer treatment. Receptors originate from a male donor aged 60 or older with stage III lung adenocarcinoma. Both conserved end residues are part of each CDR3. The D gene is left open where the match is weak. The listing skips clone size in some rows; elsewhere it reads once, few, many or a size class.

J gene: TRBJ1-2; clone size: .; D gene: .; V gene: TRBV6-6; CDR3 protein: CASSYPGVRYGYTF; CDR3 DNA: TGTGCCAGCAGTTACCCAGGGGTGCGGTATGGCTACACCTTC
J gene: TRBJ2-1; clone size: .; D gene: .; V gene: TRBV28; CDR3 protein: CASSTPGTRPYNEQFF; CDR3 DNA: TGTGCCAGCAGCACCCCCGGGACTCGTCCCTACAATGAGCAGTTCTTC
J gene: TRBJ2-7; clone size: .; D gene: TRBD1; V gene: TRBV5-6; CDR3 protein: CASSFWTGLGVGEQYF; CDR3 DNA: TGTGCCAGCAGCTTTTGGACAGGGTTAGGAGTGGGCGAGCAGTACTTC
J gene: TRBJ2-7; clone size: .; D gene: TRBD1; V gene: TRBV5-6; CDR3 protein: CASSFGTGQYEQYF; CDR3 DNA: TGTGCCAGCAGCTTCGGGACAGGGCAATACGAGCAGTACTTC
J gene: TRBJ1-5; clone size: .; D gene: TRBD1; V gene: TRBV6-1; CDR3 protein: CASSEAGTGDFVHQPQHF; CDR3 DNA: TGTGCCAGCAGTGAAGCTGGGACAGGGGATTTTGTCCATCAGCCCCAGCATTTT
J gene: TRBJ2-7; clone size: once; D gene: .; V gene: TRBV5-6; CDR3 protein: CASSLAAGSHFYEQYF; CDR3 DNA: TGTGCCAGCAGCTTGGCAGCGGGCAGTCACTTTTACGAGCAGTACTTC
J gene: TRBJ2-4; clone size: .; D gene: TRBD1; V gene: TRBV28; CDR3 protein: CASSPPDRGRGKNIQYF; CDR3 DNA: TGTGCCAGCAGCCCCCCCGACAGGGGGCGAGGCAAAAACATTCAGTACTTC
J gene: TRBJ1-1; clone size: .; D gene: .; V gene: TRBV10-3; CDR3 protein: CAIKGPVNTEAFF; CDR3 DNA: TGTGCCATCAAGGGGCCCGTAAACACTGAAGCTTTCTTT
J gene: TRBJ2-1; clone size: .; D gene: .; V gene: TRBV9; CDR3 protein: CASSVNVGTDKQFF; CDR3 DNA: TGTGCCAGCAGCGTAAATGTGGGGACGGATAAGCAGTTCTTC
J gene: TRBJ2-7; clone size: once; D gene: .; V gene: TRBV28; CDR3 protein: CASSSGGGEHPRREQYF; CDR3 DNA: TGTGCCAGCAGCTCAGGAGGGGGGGAGCACCCGAGGAGGGAGCAGTACTTC
J gene: TRBJ2-3; clone size: .; D gene: TRBD1; V gene: TRBV2; CDR3 protein: CASSEQGVGDTQYF; CDR3 DNA: TGTGCCAGCAGTGAACAGGGGGTCGGGGATACGCAGTATTTT
J gene: TRBJ1-5; clone size: once; D gene: .; V gene: TRBV19; CDR3 protein: CASSIWAAFNQPQHF; CDR3 DNA: TGTGCCAGTAGTATTTGGGCGGCTTTCAATCAGCCCCAGCATTTT
J gene: TRBJ2-5; clone size: .; D gene: .; V gene: TRBV5-8; CDR3 protein: CASSLYTYGETQYF; CDR3 DNA: TGTGCCAGCAGCTTATACACATACGGGGAGACCCAGTACTTC
J gene: TRBJ2-2; clone size: .; D gene: .; V gene: TRBV5-1; CDR3 protein: CATADSNTGELFF; CDR3 DNA: TGCGCCACCGCAGACTCTAACACCGGGGAGCTGTTTTTT
J gene: TRBJ2-5; clone size: .; D gene: .; V gene: TRBV5-4; CDR3 protein: CASSFASAPQETQYF; CDR3 DNA: TGTGCCAGCAGCTTCGCGTCGGCCCCACAAGAGACCCAGTACTTC
J gene: TRBJ2-3; clone size: .; D gene: TRBD2; V gene: TRBV5-4; CDR3 protein: CASSPGLAGVTSTDTQYF; CDR3 DNA: TGTGCCAGCAGCCCGGGACTAGCGGGAGTTACTAGCACAGATACGCAGTATTTT
J gene: TRBJ2-7; clone size: .; D gene: TRBD1; V gene: TRBV7-9; CDR3 protein: CASSLVWGTGFPEQYF; CDR3 DNA: TGTGCCAGCAGCTTAGTATGGGGGACAGGCTTCCCGGAGCAGTACTTC
J gene: TRBJ1-1; clone size: .; D gene: .; V gene: TRBV5-1; CDR3 protein: CASSLNGGTEAFF; CDR3 DNA: TGCGCCAGCAGCTTGAACGGGGGCACTGAAGCTTTCTTT
J gene: TRBJ2-6; clone size: .; D gene: .; V gene: TRBV5-1; CDR3 protein: CASSSQGSGANVLTF; CDR3 DNA: TGCGCCAGCAGCTCACAGGGCTCTGGGGCCAACGTCCTGACTTTC
J gene: TRBJ1-1; clone size: .; D gene: .; V gene: TRBV28; CDR3 protein: CASSLRFNTEAFF; CDR3 DNA: TGTGCCAGCAGTCTCAGATTCAACACTGAAGCTTTCTTT
J gene: TRBJ2-7; clone size: .; D gene: .; V gene: TRBV9; CDR3 protein: CASSPLSRESEQYF; CDR3 DNA: TGTGCCAGCAGCCCCCTTAGCAGGGAAAGCGAGCAGTACTTC
J gene: TRBJ2-5; clone size: .; D gene: TRBD1; V gene: TRBV5-4; CDR3 protein: CASSPTGWQETQYF; CDR3 DNA: TGTGCCAGCAGCCCGACAGGGTGGCAAGAGACCCAGTACTTC
J gene: TRBJ2-1; clone size: .; D gene: TRBD1; V gene: TRBV7-9; CDR3 protein: CASSPLKGAGAEYNEQFF; CDR3 DNA: TGTGCCAGCAGCCCCCTGAAGGGGGCAGGGGCGGAGTACAATGAGCAGTTCTTC
J gene: TRBJ2-4; clone size: .; D gene: TRBD2; V gene: TRBV18; CDR3 protein: CASSPDAGAQNIQYF; CDR3 DNA: TGTGCCAGCTCACCAGACGCGGGAGCGCAAAACATTCAGTACTTC
J gene: TRBJ1-1; clone size: .; D gene: TRBD1; V gene: TRBV5-1; CDR3 protein: CASSLGDRNTEAFF; CDR3 DNA: TGCGCCAGCAGCTTGGGGGACAGGAACACTGAAGCTTTCTTT
J gene: TRBJ1-2; clone size: .; D gene: .; V gene: TRBV29-1; CDR3 protein: CSAATGSNYGYTF; CDR3 DNA: TGCAGCGCGGCTACAGGGTCTAACTATGGCTACACCTTC
J gene: TRBJ2-5; clone size: .; D gene: TRBD1; V gene: TRBV19; CDR3 protein: CASSLWSGDRGRGETQYF; CDR3 DNA: TGTGCCAGTAGTCTCTGGTCGGGGGACAGGGGGCGAGGAGAGACCCAGTACTTC
J gene: TRBJ1-2; clone size: few; D gene: TRBD1; V gene: TRBV14; CDR3 protein: CASSPGQGALRGDGYTF; CDR3 DNA: TGTGCCAGCAGCCCAGGGCAGGGGGCGTTAAGAGGAGATGGCTACACCTTC
J gene: TRBJ1-1; clone size: .; D gene: .; V gene: TRBV7-6; CDR3 protein: CASSDYRGLYTEAFF; CDR3 DNA: TGTGCCAGCAGCGATTACCGGGGGCTGTACACTGAAGCTTTCTTT
J gene: TRBJ1-6; clone size: few; D gene: .; V gene: TRBV2; CDR3 protein: CASSLEGGVLSSPLHF; CDR3 DNA: TGTGCCAGCAGCTTGGAAGGAGGGGTATTAAGTTCACCCCTCCACTTT
J gene: TRBJ2-7; clone size: .; D gene: .; V gene: TRBV20-1; CDR3 protein: CRVTSSYEQYF; CDR3 DNA: TGCAGGGTGACAAGCTCCTACGAGCAGTACTTC
J gene: TRBJ2-7; clone size: .; D gene: .; V gene: TRBV5-6; CDR3 protein: CASSPQGSSYEQYF; CDR3 DNA: TGTGCCAGCAGCCCTCAGGGGAGCTCCTACGAGCAGTACTTC
J gene: TRBJ2-3; clone size: .; D gene: TRBD1; V gene: TRBV10-3; CDR3 protein: CAIRSGTGGTDTQYF; CDR3 DNA: TGTGCCATCCGATCCGGGACAGGGGGAACAGATACGCAGTATTTT
J gene: TRBJ2-7; clone size: .; D gene: .; V gene: TRBV9; CDR3 protein: CASSTSPRGLLEQYF; CDR3 DNA: TGTGCCAGCAGCACTTCGCCGCGAGGCTTATTAGAGCAGTACTTC
J gene: TRBJ1-6; clone size: .; D gene: .; V gene: TRBV21-1; CDR3 protein: CASSKVGSRKVRWSPLHF; CDR3 DNA: TGTGCCAGCAGCAAGGTCGGCAGCCGCAAAGTTCGTTGGTCACCCCTCCACTTT
J gene: TRBJ1-4; clone size: few; D gene: .; V gene: TRBV5-8; CDR3 protein: CASSLGASSNEKLFF; CDR3 DNA: TGTGCCAGCAGCCTAGGGGCGAGTAGTAATGAAAAACTGTTTTTT
J gene: TRBJ2-1; clone size: once; D gene: .; V gene: TRBV5-1; CDR3 protein: CASSLVSEQFF; CDR3 DNA: TGCGCCAGCAGCTTGGTATCTGAGCAGTTCTTC
J gene: TRBJ1-2; clone size: .; D gene: .; V gene: TRBV5-4; CDR3 protein: CASSLSGIPYGYTF; CDR3 DNA: TGTGCCAGCAGCTTGTCTGGTATTCCCTATGGCTACACCTTC
J gene: TRBJ1-2; clone size: .; D gene: .; V gene: TRBV2; CDR3 protein: CASSDRENYGYTF; CDR3 DNA: TGTGCCAGCAGTGACAGGGAAAACTATGGCTACACCTTC
J gene: TRBJ1-5; clone size: .; D gene: .; V gene: TRBV4-1; CDR3 protein: CASSPLQHNQPQHF; CDR3 DNA: TGCGCCAGCAGCCCTTTGCAGCACAATCAGCCCCAGCATTTT
J gene: TRBJ2-5; clone size: .; D gene: .; V gene: TRBV6-5; CDR3 protein: CASRRGLEGQETQYF; CDR3 DNA: TGTGCCAGCAGGAGGGGCCTCGAGGGGCAAGAGACCCAGTACTTC
J gene: TRBJ1-1; clone size: .; D gene: .; V gene: TRBV18; CDR3 protein: CASSPMGGLNTEAFF; CDR3 DNA: TGTGCCAGCTCACCAATGGGGGGCCTGAACACTGAAGCTTTCTTT
J gene: TRBJ2-7; clone size: .; D gene: .; V gene: TRBV6-5; CDR3 protein: CASSPLRVSGEQYF; CDR3 DNA: TGTGCCAGCAGTCCCTTACGGGTATCGGGCGAGCAGTACTTC
J gene: TRBJ2-7; clone size: few; D gene: TRBD2; V gene: TRBV6-1; CDR3 protein: CASSTGLAGHEQYF; CDR3 DNA: TGTGCCAGCAGCACGGGACTAGCGGGCCACGAGCAGTACTTC
J gene: TRBJ1-1; clone size: .; D gene: .; V gene: TRBV7-9; CDR3 protein: CASSLAGGWGRMSTEAFF; CDR3 DNA: TGTGCCAGCAGCTTAGCGGGGGGCTGGGGTCGGATGAGCACTGAAGCTTTCTTT
J gene: TRBJ1-2; clone size: .; D gene: TRBD1; V gene: TRBV6-5; CDR3 protein: CASSYEGTGRNYGYTF; CDR3 DNA: TGTGCCAGCAGTTACGAGGGGACAGGGAGGAACTATGGCTACACCTTC
J gene: TRBJ2-3; clone size: .; D gene: .; V gene: TRBV5-1; CDR3 protein: CASSLYGTDTQYF; CDR3 DNA: TGCGCCAGCAGCTTATACGGCACAGATACGCAGTATTTT
J gene: TRBJ1-5; clone size: .; D gene: TRBD1; V gene: TRBV30; CDR3 protein: CAWSRTGGNQPQHF; CDR3 DNA: TGTGCCTGGAGTCGGACAGGGGGGAATCAGCCCCAGCATTTT
J gene: TRBJ1-2; clone size: .; D gene: .; V gene: TRBV4-1; CDR3 protein: CASSSPQLPRYGYTF; CDR3 DNA: TGCGCCAGCAGCTCTCCTCAGCTACCCCGGTATGGCTACACCTTC
J gene: TRBJ2-3; clone size: .; D gene: .; V gene: TRBV19; CDR3 protein: CASREGVITDTQYF; CDR3 DNA: TGTGCCAGTAGAGAGGGAGTGATCACAGATACGCAGTATTTT
J gene: TRBJ1-6; clone size: .; D gene: .; V gene: TRBV18; CDR3 protein: CASSLGQKNSPLHF; CDR3 DNA: TGTGCCAGCTCATTAGGCCAGAAGAATTCACCCCTCCACTTT
J gene: TRBJ2-3; clone size: .; D gene: .; V gene: TRBV10-3; CDR3 protein: CAISGGRGAKDTQYF; CDR3 DNA: TGTGCCATCAGTGGGGGCAGGGGTGCAAAAGATACGCAGTATTTT
J gene: TRBJ2-5; clone size: .; D gene: .; V gene: TRBV7-8; CDR3 protein: CASSPVTQGTQYF; CDR3 DNA: TGTGCCAGCAGCCCCGTTACCCAGGGGACCCAGTACTTC
J gene: TRBJ1-4; clone size: .; D gene: .; V gene: TRBV18; CDR3 protein: CASQDLNEKLFF; CDR3 DNA: TGTGCCAGCCAAGACCTTAATGAAAAACTGTTTTTT
J gene: TRBJ1-2; clone size: once; D gene: .; V gene: TRBV28; CDR3 protein: CASSHGTVYGYTF; CDR3 DNA: TGTGCCAGCAGTCATGGGACGGTATATGGCTACACCTTC
J gene: TRBJ1-1; clone size: .; D gene: .; V gene: TRBV6-4; CDR3 protein: CASSDGGPGTEAFF; CDR3 DNA: TGTGCCAGCAGTGATGGGGGGCCCGGGACTGAAGCTTTCTTT
J gene: TRBJ1-2; clone size: .; D gene: TRBD1; V gene: TRBV6-5; CDR3 protein: CASSYIRQGSGYTF; CDR3 DNA: TGTGCCAGCAGTTACATCCGACAGGGTTCTGGCTACACCTTC
J gene: TRBJ1-1; clone size: .; D gene: .; V gene: TRBV2; CDR3 protein: CASSEGALGTEAFF; CDR3 DNA: TGTGCCAGCAGTGAAGGGGCGCTCGGCACTGAAGCTTTCTTT